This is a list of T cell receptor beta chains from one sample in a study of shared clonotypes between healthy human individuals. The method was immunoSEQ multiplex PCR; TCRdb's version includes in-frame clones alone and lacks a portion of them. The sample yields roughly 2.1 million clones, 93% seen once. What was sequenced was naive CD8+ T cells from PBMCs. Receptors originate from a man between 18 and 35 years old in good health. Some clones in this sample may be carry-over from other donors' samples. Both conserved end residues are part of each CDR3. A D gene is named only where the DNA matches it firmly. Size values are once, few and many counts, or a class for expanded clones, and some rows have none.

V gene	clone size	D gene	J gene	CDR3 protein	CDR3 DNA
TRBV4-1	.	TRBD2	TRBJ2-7	CASSQGASGYPYEQYF	TGCGCCAGCAGCCAAGGAGCTAGCGGGTATCCCTACGAGCAGTACTTC
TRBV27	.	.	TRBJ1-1	CASSLSQGWTEAFF	TGTGCCAGCAGTTTATCCCAGGGATGGACTGAAGCTTTCTTT
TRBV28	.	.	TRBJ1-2	CASSYRRNYGYTF	TGTGCCAGCAGTTACAGGAGGAACTATGGCTACACCTTC
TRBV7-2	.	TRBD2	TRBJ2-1	CASNLASGSPYEQFF	TGTGCCAGCAACTTGGCTAGCGGGAGTCCCTATGAGCAGTTCTTC
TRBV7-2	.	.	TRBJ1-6	CASSFGGALNSPLHF	TGTGCCAGCAGCTTTGGGGGCGCCCTTAATTCACCCCTCCACTTT
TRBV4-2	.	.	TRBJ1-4	CASSPRGDSPATNEKLFF	TGTGCCAGCAGCCCAAGGGGCGACTCGCCCGCAACTAATGAAAAACTGTTTTTT
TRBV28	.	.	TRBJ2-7	CASESPSTDEQYF	TGTGCCAGCGAGAGTCCCTCTACGGACGAGCAGTACTTC
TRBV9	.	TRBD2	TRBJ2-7	CASSVAGLAVGEQYF	TGTGCCAGCAGCGTAGCTGGCCTAGCGGTCGGCGAGCAGTACTTC
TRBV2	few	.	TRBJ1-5	CASSDPGVVPNQPQHF	TGTGCCAGCAGTGATCCAGGGGTCGTACCCAATCAGCCCCAGCATTTT
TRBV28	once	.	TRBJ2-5	CASSSNRGQETQYF	TGTGCCAGCAGTTCAAACAGAGGCCAAGAGACCCAGTACTTC
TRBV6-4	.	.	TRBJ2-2	CASRVQQNTGELFF	TGTGCCAGCAGGGTTCAGCAAAACACCGGGGAGCTGTTTTTT
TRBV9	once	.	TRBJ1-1	CASSVGSTTEAFF	TGTGCCAGCAGCGTAGGCAGTACGACTGAAGCTTTCTTT